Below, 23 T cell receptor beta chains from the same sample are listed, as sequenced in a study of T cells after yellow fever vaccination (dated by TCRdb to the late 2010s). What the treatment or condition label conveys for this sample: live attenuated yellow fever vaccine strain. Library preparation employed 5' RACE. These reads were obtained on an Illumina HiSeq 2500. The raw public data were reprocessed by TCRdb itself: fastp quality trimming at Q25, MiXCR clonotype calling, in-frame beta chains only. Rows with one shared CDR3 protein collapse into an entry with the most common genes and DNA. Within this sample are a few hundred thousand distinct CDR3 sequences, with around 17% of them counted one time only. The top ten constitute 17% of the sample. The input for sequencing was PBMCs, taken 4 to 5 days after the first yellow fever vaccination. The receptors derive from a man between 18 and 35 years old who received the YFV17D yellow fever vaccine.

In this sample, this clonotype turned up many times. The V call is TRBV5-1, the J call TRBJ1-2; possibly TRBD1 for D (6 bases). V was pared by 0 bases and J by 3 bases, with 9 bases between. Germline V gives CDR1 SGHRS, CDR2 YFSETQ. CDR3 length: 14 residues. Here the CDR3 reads CASSLVSGDYGYTF. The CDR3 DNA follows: TGCGCCAGCAGCTTGGTGTCAGGGGACTATGGCTACACCTTC.

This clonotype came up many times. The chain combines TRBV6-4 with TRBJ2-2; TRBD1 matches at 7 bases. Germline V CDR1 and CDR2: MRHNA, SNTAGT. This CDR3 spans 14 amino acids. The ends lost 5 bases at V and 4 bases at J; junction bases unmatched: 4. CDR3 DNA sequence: TGTGCCAGCAGTCAGGGACAGCTCACCGGGGAGCTGTTTTTT. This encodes CASSQGQLTGELFF.

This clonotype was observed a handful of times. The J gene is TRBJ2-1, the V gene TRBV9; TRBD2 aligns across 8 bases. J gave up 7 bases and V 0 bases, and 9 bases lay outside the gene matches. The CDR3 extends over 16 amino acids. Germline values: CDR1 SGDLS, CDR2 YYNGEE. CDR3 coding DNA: TGTGCCAGCAGCGTAGATTGGCGGGGGGCGTGGAATGAGCAGTTCTTC. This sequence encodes CASSVDWRGAWNEQFF. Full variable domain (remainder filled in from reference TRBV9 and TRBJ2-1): DSGVTQTPKHLITATGQRVTLRCSPRSGDLSVYWYQQSLDQGLQFLIQYYNGEERAKGNILERFSAQQFPDLHSELNLSSLELGDSALYFCASSVDWRGAWNEQFFGPGTRLTVL.

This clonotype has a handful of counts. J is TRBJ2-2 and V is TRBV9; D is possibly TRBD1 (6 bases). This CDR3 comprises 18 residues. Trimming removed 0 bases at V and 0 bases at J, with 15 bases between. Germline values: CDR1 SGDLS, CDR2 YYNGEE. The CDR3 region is CASSVDLPGTTNTGELFF. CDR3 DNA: TGTGCCAGCAGCGTAGACCTCCCGGGGACAACGAACACCGGGGAGCTGTTTTTT.

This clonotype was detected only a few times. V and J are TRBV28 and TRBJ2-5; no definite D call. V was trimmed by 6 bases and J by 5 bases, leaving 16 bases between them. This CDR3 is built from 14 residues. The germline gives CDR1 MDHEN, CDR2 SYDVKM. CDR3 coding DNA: TGTGCCAGCAGCCCCCACGATAGGTCGGAGACCCAGTACTTC. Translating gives CASSPHDRSETQYF.

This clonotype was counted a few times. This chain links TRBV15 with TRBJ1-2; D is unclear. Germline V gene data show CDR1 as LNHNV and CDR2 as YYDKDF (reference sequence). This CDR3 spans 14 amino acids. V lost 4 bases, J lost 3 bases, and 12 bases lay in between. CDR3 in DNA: TGTGCCACCAGCATCACAACATGGGACTATGGCTACACCTTC. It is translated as CATSITTWDYGYTF.

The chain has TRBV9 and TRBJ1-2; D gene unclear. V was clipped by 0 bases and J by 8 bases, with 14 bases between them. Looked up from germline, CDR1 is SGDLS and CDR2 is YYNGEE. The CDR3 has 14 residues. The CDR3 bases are TGTGCCAGCAGCGTAGTTGCGGGAAGTGGCGGCTACACCTTC. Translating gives CASSVVAGSGGYTF.

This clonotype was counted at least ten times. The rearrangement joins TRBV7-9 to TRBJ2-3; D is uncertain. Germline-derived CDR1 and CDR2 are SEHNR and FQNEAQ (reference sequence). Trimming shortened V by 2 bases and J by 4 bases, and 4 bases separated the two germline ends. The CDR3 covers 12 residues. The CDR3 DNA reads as TGTGCCAGCAGCTTAATCCCAGATACGCAGTATTTT. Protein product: CASSLIPDTQYF.

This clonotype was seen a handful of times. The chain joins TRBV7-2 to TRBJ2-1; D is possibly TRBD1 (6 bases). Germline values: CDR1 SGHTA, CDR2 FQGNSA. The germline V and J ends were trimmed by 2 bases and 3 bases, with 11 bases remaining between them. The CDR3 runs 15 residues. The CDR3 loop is CASSLISDSYNEQFF. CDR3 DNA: TGTGCCAGCAGCTTAATCTCGGACAGCTACAATGAGCAGTTCTTC.

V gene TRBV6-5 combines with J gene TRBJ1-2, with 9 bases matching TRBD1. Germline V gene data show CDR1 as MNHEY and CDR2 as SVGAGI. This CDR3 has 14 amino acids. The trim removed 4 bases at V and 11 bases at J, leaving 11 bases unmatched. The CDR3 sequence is CASSSTGGEGRYTF. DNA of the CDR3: TGTGCCAGCAGTTCTACAGGGGGCGAAGGAAGGTACACCTTC.

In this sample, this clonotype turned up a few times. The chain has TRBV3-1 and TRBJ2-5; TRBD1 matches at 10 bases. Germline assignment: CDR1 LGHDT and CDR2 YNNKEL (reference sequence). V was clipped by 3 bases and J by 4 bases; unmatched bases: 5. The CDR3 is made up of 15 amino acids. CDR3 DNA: TGTGCCAGCAGCCAGAGGGGGACAGGGGCAGAGACCCAGTACTTC. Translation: CASSQRGTGAETQYF.

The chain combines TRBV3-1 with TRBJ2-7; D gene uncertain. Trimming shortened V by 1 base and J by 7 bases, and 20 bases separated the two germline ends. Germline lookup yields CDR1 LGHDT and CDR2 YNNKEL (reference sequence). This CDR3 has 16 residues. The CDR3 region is CASSQAGTVPLREQYF. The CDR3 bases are TGTGCCAGCAGCCAAGCTGGCACAGTCCCTCTACGGGAGCAGTACTTC.

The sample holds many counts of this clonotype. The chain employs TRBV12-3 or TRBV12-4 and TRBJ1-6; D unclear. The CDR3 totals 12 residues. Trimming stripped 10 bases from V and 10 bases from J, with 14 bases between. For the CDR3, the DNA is TGTGCCACCTCCCAAGGCAAGTCACCCCTCCACTTT. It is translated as CATSQGKSPLHF.

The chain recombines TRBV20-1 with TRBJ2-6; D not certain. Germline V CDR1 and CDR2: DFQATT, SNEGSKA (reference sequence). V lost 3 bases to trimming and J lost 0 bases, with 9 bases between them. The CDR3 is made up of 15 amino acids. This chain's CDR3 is CSASLPSSGANVLTF. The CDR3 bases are TGCAGTGCTAGTTTGCCTAGCTCTGGGGCCAACGTCCTGACTTTC.

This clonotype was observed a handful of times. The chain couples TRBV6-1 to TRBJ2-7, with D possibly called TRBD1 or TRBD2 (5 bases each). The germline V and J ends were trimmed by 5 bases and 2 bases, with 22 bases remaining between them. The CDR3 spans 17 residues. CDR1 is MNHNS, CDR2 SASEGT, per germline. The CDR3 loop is CASSKGTGWALAYEQYF. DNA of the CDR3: TGTGCCAGCAGTAAGGGGACGGGATGGGCCTTGGCCTACGAGCAGTACTTC.

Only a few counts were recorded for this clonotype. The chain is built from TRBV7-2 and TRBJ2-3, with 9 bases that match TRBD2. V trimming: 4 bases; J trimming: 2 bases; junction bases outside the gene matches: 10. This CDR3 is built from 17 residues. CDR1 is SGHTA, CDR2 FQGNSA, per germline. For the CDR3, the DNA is TGTGCCAGCAGCTCCGTCTTAAGCGGGGGGTTCACAGATACGCAGTATTTT. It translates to CASSSVLSGGFTDTQYF.

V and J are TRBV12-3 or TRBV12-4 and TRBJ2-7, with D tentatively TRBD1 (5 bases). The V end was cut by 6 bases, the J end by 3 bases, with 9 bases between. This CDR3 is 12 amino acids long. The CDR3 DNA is TGTGCCAGCAGCCCGACAGACTACGAGCAGTACTTC. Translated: CASSPTDYEQYF.

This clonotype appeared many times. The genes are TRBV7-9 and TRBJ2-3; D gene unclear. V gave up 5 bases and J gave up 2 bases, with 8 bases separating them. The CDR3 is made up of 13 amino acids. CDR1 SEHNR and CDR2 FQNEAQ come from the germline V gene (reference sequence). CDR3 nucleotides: TGTGCCAGCAGCCGTCGGCCCACAGATACGCAGTATTTT. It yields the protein CASSRRPTDTQYF.

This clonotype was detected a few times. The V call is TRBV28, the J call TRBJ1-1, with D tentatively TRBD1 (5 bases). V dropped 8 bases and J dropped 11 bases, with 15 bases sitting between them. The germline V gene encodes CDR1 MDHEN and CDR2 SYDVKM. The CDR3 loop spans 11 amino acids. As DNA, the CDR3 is TGTGCCAGCCGACGCTCAGGGTTTGCTTTCTTT. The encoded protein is CASRRSGFAFF.

This CDR3 reads CASSGGHTADTQYF. In nucleotides, the CDR3 is TGCGCCAGCAGCGGGGGGCACACCGCAGATACGCAGTATTTT. The chain carries TRBV5-1 and TRBJ2-3; tentatively, D is TRBD1 or TRBD2 (6 bases each). With 4 bases removed from V and 4 bases from J, the gap between germline ends came to 13 bases. Germline CDR1 reads SGHRS; CDR2 reads YFSETQ. This CDR3 is built from 14 residues.

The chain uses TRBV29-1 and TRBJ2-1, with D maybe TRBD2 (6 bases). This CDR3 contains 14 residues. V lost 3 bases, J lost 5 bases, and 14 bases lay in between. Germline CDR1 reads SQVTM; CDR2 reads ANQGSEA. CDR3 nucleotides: TGCAGCGTTGAGTATAGCGGATTCCACAATGAGCAGTTCTTC. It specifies CSVEYSGFHNEQFF.

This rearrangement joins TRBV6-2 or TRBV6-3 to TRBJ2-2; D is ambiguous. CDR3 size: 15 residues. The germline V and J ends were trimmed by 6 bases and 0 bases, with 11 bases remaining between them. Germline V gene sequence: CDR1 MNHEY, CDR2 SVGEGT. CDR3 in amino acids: CASSSIRPNTGELFF. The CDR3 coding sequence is TGTGCCAGCAGCTCTATTAGGCCGAACACCGGGGAGCTGTTTTTT.

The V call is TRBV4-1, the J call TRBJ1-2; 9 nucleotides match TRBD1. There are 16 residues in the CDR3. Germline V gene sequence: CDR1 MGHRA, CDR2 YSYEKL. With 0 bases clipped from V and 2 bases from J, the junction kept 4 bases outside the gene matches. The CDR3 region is CASSQELQGANYGYTF. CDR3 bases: TGCGCCAGCAGCCAAGAGTTACAGGGGGCCAACTATGGCTACACCTTC.